A single sample gave rise to the 14 T cell receptor beta chains below, sequenced in a study of persistence of HIV-infected CD4 T cells. Sequencing used immunoSEQ version 4 in survey mode. Produced via immunoSEQ multiplex PCR; TCRdb's table is partial and in-frame only. The data show some 45,000 clones, around 89% seen once. No cognate antigen is known for these TCRs. Nonspecific anti-CD3/anti-CD28 bead stimulation represents the broad CD4+ T cell repertoire. Responding CD4+ T cells were sorted by upregulation of both CD40 ligand and CD69. This material consisted of CD4+ T cells sorted from PBMCs after approximately 20-hour stimulation, taken from a patient who received antiretroviral therapy. Receptor source: an adult woman with HIV who was CMV-seropositive.

The chain recombines TRBV6-5 with TRBJ2-5; D may be TRBD1 (5 bases). Germline CDR1 reads MNHEY; CDR2 reads SVGAGI. The CDR3 extends over 13 amino acids. V was trimmed by 8 bases and J by 3 bases, leaving 13 bases between them. The DNA for the CDR3 is TGTGCCAGCTCCTTGGGGCTAGAAGAGACCCAGTACTTC. This translates into CASSLGLEETQYF.

The chain links TRBV9 to TRBJ2-2; D remains ambiguous. Germline V gene sequence: CDR1 SGDLS, CDR2 YYNGEE. The CDR3 loop spans 15 amino acids. V was shortened by 0 bases and J by 4 bases, with 10 bases between the two germline ends. CDR3 sequence (DNA): TGTGCCAGCAGCGTAGAGTTGCTAATCACCGGGGAGCTGTTTTTT. Translated, it gives CASSVELLITGELFF.

This clone was found a few times. The J gene is TRBJ1-5, the V gene TRBV6-1, with D perhaps matching TRBD1 (5 bases). The CDR3 sequence is 13 residues long. Germline V CDR1 and CDR2: MNHNS, SASEGT. V was clipped by 2 bases and J by 4 bases, with 6 bases between them. The CDR3 sequence is CASSERGNQPQHF. The CDR3 DNA reads TGTGCCAGCAGTGAAAGGGGAAATCAGCCCCAGCATTTT.

A single count supports this clone. The chain joins TRBV6-5 to TRBJ1-1; D gene unclear. There are 11 residues in the CDR3. The V gene lost 6 bases and the J gene lost 5 bases, with 7 bases spanning the gap. CDR1 and CDR2 (germline): MNHEY, SVGAGI. CDR3 coding DNA: TGTGCCAGCAGCTATGGGACTGAAGCTTTCTTT. Translation: CASSYGTEAFF.

V usage is TRBV18 and J usage is TRBJ1-1, with TRBD1 matching 7 bases. Trimming removed 3 bases from V and 3 bases from J; junction bases left unmatched: 7. The CDR3 is 15 residues long. CDR1 is KGHSH and CDR2 is LQKENI in the germline V gene. CDR3 sequence: CASSPRQGIDTEAFF. The CDR3 bases are TGTGCCAGCTCACCTCGACAGGGAATAGACACTGAAGCTTTCTTT.

The rearrangement uses TRBV6-5 and TRBJ1-2; D gene ambiguous. Germline CDR1 and CDR2: MNHEY and SVGAGI. This CDR3 has 12 residues. V lost 5 bases, J lost 7 bases, and 11 bases lay in between. CDR3 sequence: CASSPLEGGYTF. DNA of the CDR3: TGTGCCAGCAGTCCCCTGGAGGGTGGCTACACCTTC.

Details on this clone: At one boundary the junction diverges from the germline segment, which might be a read error. The gene calls are TRBV7-7 and TRBJ2-6; TRBD2 matches at 10 bases. CDR3 size: 15 residues. From germline, CDR1 is SSHAT and CDR2 FNYEAQ (reference sequence). In nucleotides, the CDR3 is TGTGCTAGCAGCTTAGCGGGGGGCAGCGCCAACGTCCTGACTTTC. Translation: CASSLAGGSANVLTF.

The V gene is TRBV3-1 (or the pseudogene TRBV3-2), the J gene TRBJ2-1; tentatively, D is TRBD1 (6 bases). This CDR3 spans 13 amino acids. Trimming left V 4 bases short and J 6 bases short, with 10 bases between. CDR1 and CDR2 from the germline V gene are LGHDT and YNNKEL (reference sequence). The CDR3 sequence is CASSPQGFNEQFF. CDR3 sequence (DNA): TGTGCCAGCAGCCCGCAGGGGTTCAATGAGCAGTTCTTC.

The CDR3 sequence is CASSLASSTVTRNDEQFF. CDR3 in DNA: TGTGCCAGCAGCTTAGCCTCCTCAACTGTAACACGGAACGATGAGCAGTTCTTC. The V call is TRBV7-8, the J call TRBJ2-1; D is undetermined. This CDR3 region has 18 residues. Trimming left V 0 bases short and J 8 bases short, with 23 bases between. CDR1 is SGHVS and CDR2 is FQNEAQ in the germline V gene.

This clone came up once. The chain links TRBV4-1 to TRBJ1-4; TRBD1 is a possible D gene (5 bases). Germline values: CDR1 MGHRA, CDR2 YSYEKL. This CDR3 region has 15 residues. V was cut by 6 bases and J by 2 bases, with 13 bases left in between. DNA of the CDR3: TGCGCCAGCAGGCCCGAAGAGGGGACTAATGAAAAACTGTTTTTT. Translated, it gives CASRPEEGTNEKLFF.

The chain carries TRBV3-1 (or the pseudogene TRBV3-2) and TRBJ1-1; tentative D call: TRBD1 (5 bases). V was trimmed by 6 bases and J by 2 bases, leaving 10 bases between them. This CDR3 contains 13 residues. The germline V gene has CDR1 LGHDT and CDR2 YNNKEL (reference sequence). In nucleotides, the CDR3 is TGTGCCAGCAGGGACGGGGGAAACACTGAAGCTTTCTTT. Its translation: CASRDGGNTEAFF.

V usage is TRBV29-1 and J usage is TRBJ2-1; D perhaps matches TRBD2 (6 bases). CDR1 is SQVTM, CDR2 ANQGSEA, per germline. V was pared by 6 bases and J by 7 bases, with 13 bases between. This CDR3 spans 12 amino acids. CDR3 in DNA: TGCAGCGTCAAAGCTAGCGAAAATGAGCAGTTCTTC. It translates to CSVKASENEQFF.

The chain recombines TRBV5-1 with TRBJ2-7, with 12 bases matching TRBD1. With the DNA end fitting TRBJ2-5 better, the J assignment may be wrong. This CDR3 contains 15 residues. Germline CDR1 reads SGHRS; CDR2 reads YFSETQ. The CDR3 loop is CASSSGQGAQETQYF. The CDR3 region has the DNA TGCGCCAGCAGTTCGGGACAGGGGGCCCAAGAGACCCAGTACTTC.

This chain connects TRBV7-3 to TRBJ2-1; the D gene is possibly TRBD2 (5 bases). Deletions cut 0 bases from V and 12 bases from J, with 9 bases between. Looked up from germline, CDR1 is SGHTA and CDR2 is FQGTGA. The CDR3 runs to 12 residues. The CDR3 loop is CASSLTWGVQFF. The CDR3 coding sequence is TGTGCCAGCAGCTTAACTTGGGGAGTGCAGTTCTTC.